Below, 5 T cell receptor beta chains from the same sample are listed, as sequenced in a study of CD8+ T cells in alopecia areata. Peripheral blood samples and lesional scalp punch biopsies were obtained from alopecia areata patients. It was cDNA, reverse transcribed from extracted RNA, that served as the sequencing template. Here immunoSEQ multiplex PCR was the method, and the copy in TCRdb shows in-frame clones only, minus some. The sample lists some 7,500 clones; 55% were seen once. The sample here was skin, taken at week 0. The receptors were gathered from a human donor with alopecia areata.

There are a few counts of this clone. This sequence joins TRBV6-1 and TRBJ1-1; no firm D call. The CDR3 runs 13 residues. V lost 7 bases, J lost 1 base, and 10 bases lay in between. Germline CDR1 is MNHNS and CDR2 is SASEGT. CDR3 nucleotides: TGTGCCAGCAAAGTCTGGCAGAACACTGAAGCTTTCTTT. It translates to CASKVWQNTEAFF.

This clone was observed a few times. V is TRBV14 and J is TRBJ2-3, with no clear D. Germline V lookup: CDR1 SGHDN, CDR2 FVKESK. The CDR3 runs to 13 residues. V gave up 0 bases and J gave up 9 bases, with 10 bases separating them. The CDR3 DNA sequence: TGTGCCAGCAGCCAAGATAGGCGAGGAACGCAGTATTTT. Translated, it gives CASSQDRRGTQYF. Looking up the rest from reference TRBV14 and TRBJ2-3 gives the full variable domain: EAGVTQFPSHSVIEKGQTVTLRCDPISGHDNLYWYRRVMGKEIKFLLHFVKESKQDESGMPNNRFLAERTGGTYSTLKVQPAELEDSGVYFCASSQDRRGTQYFGPGTRLTVL.

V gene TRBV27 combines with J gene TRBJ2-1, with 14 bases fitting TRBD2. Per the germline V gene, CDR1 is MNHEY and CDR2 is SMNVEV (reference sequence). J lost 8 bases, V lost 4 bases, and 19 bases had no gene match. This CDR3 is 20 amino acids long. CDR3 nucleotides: TGTGCCAGCAGTTCAGGGTGGCGGACTAGCGGGAGGCCGACTCTCGATGAGCAGTTCTTC. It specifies CASSSGWRTSGRPTLDEQFF.

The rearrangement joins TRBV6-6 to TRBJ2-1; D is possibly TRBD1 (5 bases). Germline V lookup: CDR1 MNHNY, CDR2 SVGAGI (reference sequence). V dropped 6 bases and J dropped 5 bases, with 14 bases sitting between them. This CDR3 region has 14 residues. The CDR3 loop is CASRPVGRNNEQFF. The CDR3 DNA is TGTGCCAGCAGGCCAGTGGGGCGGAACAATGAGCAGTTCTTC.

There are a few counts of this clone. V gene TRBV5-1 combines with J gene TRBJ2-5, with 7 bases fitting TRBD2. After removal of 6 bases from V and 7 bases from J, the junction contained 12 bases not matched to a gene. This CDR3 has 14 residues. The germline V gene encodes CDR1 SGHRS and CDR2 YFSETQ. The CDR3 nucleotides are TGCGCCAGCAACCCCGGGCGGGAGCGGGGGACCCAGTACTTC. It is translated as CASNPGRERGTQYF.